The clone carrying this T cell receptor (beta chain) has only one observation. Its antigen is not known. A junction end diverges from the germline sequence, so it may reflect a read error. The sample originates from a study of cytomegalovirus exposure and HLA in healthy donors. Study-level points and caveats: Most TCR sequences were uncommon, yet certain public TCRs appeared in many donors.

Amplification used 60 Vbeta primers and 13 Jbeta primers. Some clones are missing from TCRdb's copy, which holds only in-frame ones; the method was immunoSEQ multiplex PCR. The sample shows 150,000 to 200,000 clones, about 79% of them seen only once. The CDR3 contains 14 residues. Looked up from germline, CDR1 is LGHNT and CDR2 is FRNRAP. The sequenced sample consisted of PBMCs. The source is a girl aged 2 to 10 in good health and CMV-seropositive. The chain has TRBV12-5 and TRBJ2-1, with 12 bases fitting TRBD2. This CDR3 reads CASGLELAGGIRVF. Here the CDR3 DNA reads TGTGCTAGTGGTTTGGAACTAGCGGGAGGTATTAGGGTCTTC.